This TCR beta chain was sequenced in a study of graft-versus-host responses after intestinal transplantation (dated by TCRdb to the early 2020s). At the level of the whole study: The transplants that recipients got were multivisceral, liver-intestinal, or isolated intestinal. Every recipient was given anti-thymocyte globulin induction, followed by around three years of maintenance tacrolimus and steroids. Graft-versus-host and host-versus-graft alloreactive T cell clones were tracked in the graft, circulation and bone marrow after intestinal transplantation using bulk TCR-beta CDR3 sequencing. Alloreactive clones were identified by sequencing pre-transplant mixed lymphocyte reaction products and comparing them with unstimulated pre-transplant donor and recipient T cells. The cohort enrolled roughly 25 intestinal transplant recipients including one retransplant, and 3 patients lacking pretransplant specimens were excluded. Donor T cell macrochimerism was defined as a peak of at least 4% donor T cells among recipient peripheral blood mononuclear cells. Instead of going to the commercial service, samples from a few later patients were sequenced in-house on an Illumina MiSeq and processed with MiXCR. The paper's findings and limits, for the study overall: GvH clones turned up in recipient bone marrow, with some appearing earlier in ileal mucosa or blood, a pattern consistent with an intestinal mucosal origin. Early after transplant, peak levels of circulating GvH clones were associated with declines in HvG clones. In the allografts of patients with donor T cell macrochimerism, GvH to HvG T cell clonal ratios were high. Conclusions were limited by the relatively low number and heterogeneity of intestinal transplant patients.

Counted from cysteine to phenylalanine, this CDR3 has 14 amino acids. The kept DNA is CDR3 alone, 42 bases in frame from the first base. CDR1 and CDR2 are read off the germline V gene as SNHLY and FYNNEI. V trim: 6 bases; J trim: 4 bases; unmatched bases: 8. The time point label, as the study defines it: cells obtained before transplantation from donor or recipient. CD3+CD4+ and CD3+CD8+ populations were FACS-sorted from unstimulated pre-transplant donor and recipient cells taken from spleen or lymph nodes. This clone was seen just once. It lacks a known antigen. One base away there is no much larger clone; base qualities are not given. The library was built by means of the immunoSEQ multiplex PCR assay. For most patients, genomic DNA was isolated using the Qiagen DNeasy Blood and Tissue Kit and was shipped frozen to Adaptive Biotechnologies for TCR sequencing. For most patients, high-throughput TCR-beta CDR3 sequencing of genomic DNA was performed by Adaptive Biotechnologies. The authors' analysis ran thus. Adaptive's ImmunoSEQ software was the source of the TCR sequencing data for 15 to 20 patients, while a few other patients were processed with MiXCR and VDJtools. CD4 versus CD8 sorting errors were corrected by removing sequences found in both subsets at a frequency ratio below 5:1. Because the origin of CDR3 nucleotide sequences shared between donor and recipient could not be assigned, those sequences were removed. To be classed as alloreactive, a clone needed at least 2-fold expansion over unstimulated cells and a minimum CFSE-low frequency of 0.002% (template counts) or 0.001% (read counts). Clones were considered mappable if detected in sequenced pre-transplant spleen, lymph node, or MLR CFSE-low populations of the donor or recipient. The cumulative frequency of alloreactive clones was calculated as a percentage of all sequences, weighted by copy number. TCRdb took over this immuneACCESS table, retaining in-frame rearrangements with V and J assigned. Such tables are incomplete; in checked studies, under half of the missing clones stem from an unresolved V gene, and the remainder is unexplained. V and J calls and clone size are as listed in that table; D and trimming were resolved from the DNA. The sample data list tens of thousands of clones, and 95% of these were observed just once. The ten largest clones take up under 0.25% of the sample.

The sequencing here drew on unstimulated CD8+ T cells sorted from spleen or lymph node cells, taken before transplant. Rearrangement joined TRBV2 to TRBJ2-7; a stretch of 8 junction bases matches TRBD2. The source is a human donor who was the organ donor for an intestinal transplant. In nucleotides, the sequence is TGTGCCAGCAGACTTAGCGGGGAGAATTACGAGCAGTACTTC. Its product reads: CASRLSGENYEQYF. Reference TRBV2 and TRBJ2-7 genes cover what lies past the CDR3, so the full variable domain is EPEVTQTPSHQVTQMGQEVILRCVPISNHLYFYWYRQILGQKVEFLVSFYNNEISEKSEIFDDQFSVERPDGSNFTLKIRSTKLEDSAMYFCASRLSGENYEQYFGPGTRLTVT.